Presented here are 9 T cell receptor beta chains from one specimen sequenced in a study of blood T cell repertoires in COVID-19. Here immunoSEQ multiplex PCR was the method, and the copy in TCRdb shows in-frame clones only, minus some. The sample shows around 95,000 clones, about 90% of them seen only once. Sequencing used peripheral blood. Receptors originate from a man aged 25-40 years in a cohort sampled during active COVID-19.

The rearrangement uses TRBV5-1 and TRBJ2-2; TRBD2 is a possible D gene (5 bases). Trimming removed 2 bases at V and 4 bases at J, with 6 bases between. This CDR3 is 13 amino acids long. Germline V CDR1 and CDR2: SGHRS, YFSETQ. DNA for the CDR3: TGCGCCAGCAGCTTAGGGAGCACCGGGGAGCTGTTTTTT. Amino acids: CASSLGSTGELFF.

In DNA form, the CDR3 reads TGTGCCAGCAGCAAAGCATCTCTAGCGGGGGGGCCATTTTCTCCCTCTGGGGCCAACGTCCTGACTTTC. Residues: CASSKASLAGGPFSPSGANVLTF. This chain links TRBV21-1 with TRBJ2-6; TRBD2 is the table's D call, not checked against the DNA. TRBV21-1 is a pseudogene locus. The CDR3 sequence is 23 residues long.

This clone has a handful of counts. The chain uses TRBV19 and TRBJ2-7; the match to TRBD1 covers 7 bases. The CDR3 is 15 amino acids. Per the germline V gene, CDR1 is LNHDA and CDR2 is SQIVND (reference sequence). After removal of 10 bases from V and 4 bases from J, the junction contained 16 bases not matched to a gene. CDR3: CAIITLLQGWYEQYF. The DNA of the CDR3 is TGTGCCATCATTACCCTTCTACAGGGGTGGTACGAGCAGTACTTC.

The chain links TRBV30 to TRBJ2-6; perhaps TRBD2 as D (6 bases). V lost 0 bases to trimming and J lost 4 bases, with 10 bases between them. This CDR3 region has 15 residues. Germline V CDR1 and CDR2: GTSNPN, SVGIG (reference sequence). For the CDR3, the DNA is TGTGCCTGGAGTGTCGGGGGTAGGGGGGCCAACGTCCTGACTTTC. Translating it yields CAWSVGGRGANVLTF. The whole variable domain, remainder taken from reference TRBV30 and TRBJ2-6, is SQTIHQWPATLVQPVGSPLSLECTVEGTSNPNLYWYRQAAGRGLQLLFYSVGIGQISSEVPQNLSASRPQDRQFILSSKKLLLSDSGFYLCAWSVGGRGANVLTFGAGSRLTVL.

The V gene is TRBV6-5, the J gene TRBJ2-7, with D perhaps matching TRBD2 (6 bases). The V and J ends lost 2 bases and 7 bases respectively, with 15 bases between them. There are 14 residues in the CDR3. CDR1 is MNHEY, CDR2 SVGAGI, per germline. Written as DNA, the CDR3 is TGTGCCAGCAGTTACCAGGGCGGGGCTAGAGAGCAGTACTTC. Translation: CASSYQGGAREQYF.

DNA of the CDR3: TGTGCCAGCAGCTTGGTTTCGGGAGAGACCCAGTACTTC. This codes for CASSLVSGETQYF. The chain combines TRBV5-4 with TRBJ2-5; D gene uncertain. From germline, CDR1 is SGHNT and CDR2 YYREEE (reference sequence). V was trimmed by 0 bases and J by 4 bases, leaving 7 bases between them. This CDR3 has 13 residues.

V gene TRBV15 combines with J gene TRBJ2-3; TRBD2 aligns across 14 bases. The CDR3 length is 18 residues. Germline-derived CDR1 and CDR2 are LNHNV and YYDKDF (reference sequence). Trimming cost V 4 bases and J 0 bases; bases outside gene matches: 6. Here the CDR3 reads CATSTGTSGGPSTDTQYF. The CDR3 DNA reads TGTGCCACCAGCACCGGGACTAGCGGGGGCCCGAGCACAGATACGCAGTATTTT.

This rearrangement joins TRBV6-5 to TRBJ2-3, with 7 nucleotides matching TRBD1. The CDR3 has 14 residues. In germline, CDR1 is MNHEY, CDR2 SVGAGI. J gave up 2 bases and V 8 bases, and 7 bases lay outside the gene matches. This CDR3 reads CASQRTGHTDTQYF. CDR3 DNA: TGTGCCAGCCAACGGACAGGCCACACAGATACGCAGTATTTT.

The V gene is TRBV2, the J gene TRBJ1-1, with a possible D match to TRBD1 (6 bases). V lost 4 bases to trimming and J lost 2 bases, with 11 bases between them. Germline assignment: CDR1 SNHLY and CDR2 FYNNEI. The CDR3 is 14 residues long. CDR3 residues: CASSVGRGNTEAFF. As DNA, the CDR3 is TGTGCCAGCAGTGTTGGCAGGGGCAACACTGAAGCTTTCTTT.